One and the same sample provided the 21 T cell receptor beta chains below, sequenced in a study of blood T cell repertoires in COVID-19. Measured with immunoSEQ multiplex PCR; TCRdb has only the in-frame clones, and not every one. The sample consists of about 180,000 clones, roughly 84% of them appearing once. The sample was peripheral blood. These receptors came from a human donor in a cohort sampled during active COVID-19.

This chain uses TRBV5-1 with TRBJ2-6, with 8 bases that match TRBD1. This CDR3 comprises 16 residues. CDR1 and CDR2 (germline): SGHRS, YFSETQ. The junction had 7 bases not matched to a gene; V was cut back by 3 bases and J by 5 bases. CDR3 sequence: CASSSTGAQRANVLTF. DNA for the CDR3: TGCGCCAGCAGCTCGACAGGGGCGCAAAGGGCCAACGTCCTGACTTTC.

The chain employs TRBV13 and TRBJ2-7; 7 bases match TRBD2. The CDR3 length is 17 residues. Germline CDR1 PRHDT, CDR2 FYEKMQ (reference sequence). V shed 0 bases, J shed 2 bases, and the junction held 10 bases outside the gene matches. CDR3 DNA sequence: TGTGCCAGCAGCTTAGGGCCCATAGCGGGTGGGACCTACGAGCAGTACTTC. Translating gives CASSLGPIAGGTYEQYF. The variable domain in full, with the rest retrieved from reference TRBV13 and TRBJ2-7, is AAGVIQSPRHLIKEKRETATLKCYPIPRHDTVYWYQQGPGQDPQFLISFYEKMQSDKGSIPDRFSAQQFSDYHSELNMSSLELGDSALYFCASSLGPIAGGTYEQYFGPGTRLTVT.

The chain couples TRBV15 to TRBJ2-7; the D is unclear. Germline CDR1 LNHNV, CDR2 YYDKDF (reference sequence). Trimming left V 0 bases short and J 3 bases short, with 9 bases between. This CDR3 spans 14 amino acids. The CDR3 sequence is CATSRDFAVYEQYF. The DNA of the CDR3 is TGTGCCACCAGCAGAGATTTTGCGGTCTACGAGCAGTACTTC.

The genes are TRBV14 and TRBJ2-1; TRBD2 might be the D (5 bases). CDR1 and CDR2 (germline): SGHDN, FVKESK. CDR3 length: 14 residues. V lost 1 base to trimming and J lost 8 bases, with 12 bases between them. CDR3 loop: CASSQAMVSDEQFF. CDR3 nucleotide sequence: TGTGCCAGCAGCCAAGCGATGGTTAGCGATGAGCAGTTCTTC.

CDR3 coding DNA: TGTGCCAGCAGCCGGGACAGGGTCACCACTGAAGCTTTCTTT. Protein product: CASSRDRVTTEAFF. The gene calls are TRBV11-2 and TRBJ1-1, with TRBD1 matching over 9 bases. This CDR3 is built from 14 residues. Germline V gene sequence: CDR1 SGHAT, CDR2 FQNNGV. Trimming at V came to 5 bases and at J to 4 bases, leaving 5 bases not matched to a gene. Drawing the rest from reference TRBV11-2 and TRBJ1-1, the complete variable domain is EAGVAQSPRYKIIEKRQSVAFWCNPISGHATLYWYQQILGQGPKLLIQFQNNGVVDDSQLPKDRFSAERLKGVDSTLKIQPAKLEDSAVYLCASSRDRVTTEAFFGQGTRLTVV.

CDR3 sequence: CSASFGGPNTEAFF. The DNA of the CDR3 is TGCAGTGCTAGTTTCGGGGGACCAAACACTGAAGCTTTCTTT. This chain connects TRBV20-1 to TRBJ1-1; perhaps TRBD1 as D (5 bases). Germline V gene sequence: CDR1 DFQATT, CDR2 SNEGSKA (reference sequence). CDR3 length: 14 residues. Trimming shortened V by 3 bases and J by 2 bases, and 13 bases separated the two germline ends.

This clone appeared a few times. The chain employs TRBV6-4 and TRBJ2-7; 7 nucleotides line up with TRBD1. In germline, CDR1 is MRHNA, CDR2 SNTAGT. The CDR3 loop spans 16 amino acids. After removal of 0 bases from V and 0 bases from J, the junction contained 5 bases not matched to a gene. CDR3 sequence (DNA): TGTGCCAGCAGTGACTCTCCCGGGACAGCCTCCTACGAGCAGTACTTC. Its protein is CASSDSPGTASYEQYF.

This clone has a single count. The chain carries TRBV27 and TRBJ2-2; 12 nucleotides line up with TRBD1. Germline CDR1 and CDR2: MNHEY and SMNVEV (reference sequence). The CDR3 length is 21 residues. The V and J ends lost 6 bases and 1 base, in that order; junction bases with no gene match: 18. Here the CDR3 DNA reads TGTGCCAGCAGCCCTTTTATGGGCGTCCGGGACAGGGGGCGGAACACCGGGGAGCTGTTTTTT. Translated: CASSPFMGVRDRGRNTGELFF.

The rearrangement uses TRBV25-1 and TRBJ1-1; possible D gene TRBD1, 6 bases. Germline V gene data show CDR1 as MGHDK and CDR2 as SYGVNS. The CDR3 length is 15 residues. V was clipped by 4 bases and J by 3 bases, with 15 bases between them. The CDR3 here is CASSVNRAGDTEAFF. For the CDR3, the DNA is TGTGCCAGCAGTGTAAACAGGGCTGGAGACACTGAAGCTTTCTTT.

The genes are TRBV7-2 and TRBJ2-7, with TRBD2 matching 14 bases. There are 17 residues in the CDR3. Germline V lookup: CDR1 SGHTA, CDR2 FQGNSA. With 4 bases clipped from V and 6 bases from J, the junction kept 11 bases outside the gene matches. Here the CDR3 DNA reads TGTGCCAGCAGCTGGACTAGCGGGAGGAGGAAGGGAGGCGAGCAGTACTTC. Its translation is CASSWTSGRRKGGEQYF.

This clone was detected only a few times. The V gene is TRBV6-2 or TRBV6-3, the J gene TRBJ1-1; D call uncertain. V lost 2 bases to trimming and J lost 0 bases, with 13 bases between them. The CDR3 covers 16 residues. Per germline, CDR1 MNHEY and CDR2 SVGEGT. CDR3 sequence reads: CASSYGPILVNTEAFF. The CDR3 DNA follows: TGTGCCAGCAGTTACGGGCCGATCTTAGTGAACACTGAAGCTTTCTTT.

The chain couples TRBV5-4 to TRBJ2-2; D ambiguous. This CDR3 spans 15 amino acids. Germline-derived CDR1 and CDR2 are SGHNT and YYREEE (reference sequence). Trimming cost V 0 bases and J 6 bases, with 12 bases left between them. The CDR3: CASSLVSLVSGELFF. The CDR3 DNA follows: TGTGCCAGCAGCTTGGTATCGCTAGTGTCCGGGGAGCTGTTTTTT.

The gene calls are TRBV9 and TRBJ1-2; D not certain. Germline V gene data show CDR1 as SGDLS and CDR2 as YYNGEE. This CDR3 contains 14 residues. Between the trimmed V and J ends, which lost 3 bases and 2 bases, there was a span of 11 bases. The CDR3 DNA sequence: TGTGCCAGCAGCGCCACCGGGGTGAACTATGGCTACACCTTC. This translates into CASSATGVNYGYTF.

This chain joins TRBV5-5 and TRBJ1-1, with D unclear. Trimming left V 4 bases short and J 1 base short, with 8 bases between. The germline V gene has CDR1 SGHKS and CDR2 YYEKEE (reference sequence). This CDR3 has 13 amino acids. The CDR3 sequence: CASSPYKNTEAFF. CDR3 nucleotide sequence: TGTGCCAGCAGCCCATACAAGAACACTGAAGCTTTCTTT.

The chain employs TRBV3-1 (or the pseudogene TRBV3-2) and TRBJ2-5, with a tentative D call TRBD1 (6 bases). The CDR3 totals 15 residues. V lost 0 bases and J 2 bases, leaving 10 bases between the germline ends. Germline V gene data show CDR1 as LGHDT and CDR2 as YNNKEL (reference sequence). The DNA of the CDR3 is TGTGCCAGCAGCCAAGATTGGGGACATCAAGAGACCCAGTACTTC. Translating it yields CASSQDWGHQETQYF.

This rearrangement joins TRBV5-6 to TRBJ1-5; 8 bases match TRBD1. The CDR3 is 16 residues long. V lost 1 base, J lost 4 bases, and 7 bases stayed unmatched. Germline-derived CDR1 and CDR2 are SGHDT and YYEEEE. CDR3 coding DNA: TGTGCCAGCAGCTTGTTGACCCAGGGGGCAAATCAGCCCCAGCATTTT. This codes for CASSLLTQGANQPQHF.

The rearrangement links TRBV7-8 to TRBJ2-2; maybe TRBD1 (5 bases). The germline V and J ends were trimmed by 1 base and 3 bases, with 6 bases remaining between them. Germline CDR1 and CDR2: SGHVS and FQNEAQ. The CDR3 spans 14 residues. The CDR3 reads CASSLVGDTGELFF. The CDR3 region has the DNA TGTGCCAGCAGCTTAGTAGGGGACACCGGGGAGCTGTTTTTT.

The chain combines TRBV11-3 with TRBJ1-6; D may be TRBD1 (5 bases). The CDR3 extends over 12 amino acids. CDR1 and CDR2 from the germline V gene are SGHNT and YENEEA. Deletions cut 5 bases from V and 6 bases from J, with 5 bases between. CDR3 in amino acids: CASSQGNSPLHF. In DNA, the CDR3 is TGTGCCAGCAGCCAGGGTAATTCACCCCTCCACTTT.

The chain has TRBV2 and TRBJ2-7, with 12 nucleotides matching TRBD2. The CDR3 covers 17 residues. Looked up from germline, CDR1 is SNHLY and CDR2 is FYNNEI. Germline trimming cut 6 bases from V and 0 bases from J; bases unmatched to any gene: 9. In DNA, the CDR3 is TGTGCCAGCAGCAACCCTACTAGCGGGGGGCCCTCCTACGAGCAGTACTTC. This gives the protein CASSNPTSGGPSYEQYF.

The V and J genes are TRBV28 and TRBJ1-4; 7 nucleotides line up with TRBD1. Losses at the gene ends were 5 bases for V and 8 bases for J; bases not matched to a gene: 11. This CDR3 has 15 amino acids. Germline values: CDR1 MDHEN, CDR2 SYDVKM. The CDR3 DNA reads TGTGCCAGCAGTACCTTGACAGGGCTGGGGGAAAAACTGTTTTTT. Its protein product is CASSTLTGLGEKLFF.

The CDR3 reads CSARGTYEQYF. The CDR3, as DNA: TGCAGCGCCCGGGGTACCTACGAGCAGTACTTC. The chain has TRBV29-1 and TRBJ2-7, with a weak D call TRBD2 (5 bases). Per the germline V gene, CDR1 is SQVTM and CDR2 is ANQGSEA. V was trimmed by 7 bases and J by 2 bases, leaving 9 bases between them. The CDR3 contains 11 residues.